The 7 T cell receptor beta chains presented below share a single source sample, sequenced in a study of regulatory T cells in long-lasting Graves disease. Arm-PCR with iRepertoire HTBI primers amplified the CDR3 regions for these TCR beta libraries. Each CDR3 protein gets one entry after TCRdb re-called the multiplex PCR reads with MiXCR. The table lists over 450,000 distinct CDR3 sequences, under 25% of them singletons. The time point is: persistent/refractory GD, antithyroid drugs over 5 years with positive TRAb. Extracted PBMC RNA gave rise to the TCR library. The source was peripheral blood mononuclear cells (PBMCs), collected when the disease was refractory, from a patient treated with antithyroid drugs. The receptors derive from a female donor with Graves disease.

This clonotype was observed at least ten times. The chain has TRBV11-2 and TRBJ2-7; 8 bases are shared with TRBD1. V dropped 1 base and J dropped 2; count of bases not matched to a gene: 4. Germline V gene lookup returns CDR1 SGHAT and CDR2 FQNNGV. The CDR3 extends over 15 amino acids. In DNA, the CDR3 is TGTGCCAGCAGCTTAGTCGTGACAGGGGCCTACGAGCAGTACTTC. Its translation is CASSLVVTGAYEQYF.

The V call is TRBV27, the J call TRBJ2-7, with a weak D call TRBD2 (6 bases). This CDR3 contains 13 residues. The germline gives CDR1 MNHEY, CDR2 SMNVEV (reference sequence). The V and J ends lost 6 bases and 2 bases respectively, with 11 bases between them. The CDR3 spells CASSRAGTYEQYF. CDR3 sequence (DNA): TGTGCCAGCAGCCGCGCGGGAACCTACGAGCAGTACTTC.

This clonotype has only a few counts. V usage is TRBV9 and J usage is TRBJ2-2; D not resolved. CDR3 size: 13 residues. The V gene's germline CDR1 is SGDLS and CDR2 YYNGEE. V shed 0 bases and J shed 5 bases, with 5 bases lying between them. The CDR3 coding sequence is TGTGCCAGCAGCGTAGGAGGTACCGGGGAGCTGTTTTTT. It is translated as CASSVGGTGELFF.

This clonotype was counted ten times or more. The chain employs TRBV6-2 or TRBV6-3 and TRBJ2-7, with D possibly TRBD2 on 5 matching bases. Germline V gene sequence: CDR1 MNHEY, CDR2 SVGEGT. The V and J ends lost 0 bases and 0 bases respectively, with 12 bases between them. CDR3 length: 16 residues. The CDR3 spells CASSYSRRMSSYEQYF. The CDR3 region has the DNA TGTGCCAGCAGTTACTCGAGGAGGATGAGCTCCTACGAGCAGTACTTC.

In this sample, this clonotype turned up many times. CDR3: CATSRESTLALFF. CDR3 DNA: TGTGCCACCAGCAGAGAGAGTACCTTGGCACTGTTTTTT. The chain combines TRBV15 with TRBJ1-4; D gene uncertain. V lost 0 bases and J 13 bases, leaving 12 bases between the germline ends. This CDR3 spans 13 amino acids. Germline values: CDR1 LNHNV, CDR2 YYDKDF (reference sequence).

This clonotype was counted many times. CDR3 amino acids: CASSPDRTTYEQYF. The CDR3, as DNA: TGTGCCAGCAGTCCCGACAGGACGACCTACGAGCAGTACTTC. The rearrangement joins TRBV27 to TRBJ2-7; D is perhaps TRBD1 (6 bases). Germline CDR1 reads MNHEY; CDR2 reads SMNVEV (reference sequence). This CDR3 contains 14 residues. V was clipped by 5 bases and J by 2 bases, with 13 bases between them.

This clonotype was counted many times. The V call is TRBV6-5, the J call TRBJ2-5; unclear D gene. The V gene lost 0 bases and the J gene lost 2 bases, with 7 bases spanning the gap. The CDR3 loop spans 14 amino acids. Per the germline V gene, CDR1 is MNHEY and CDR2 is SVGAGI. CDR3 loop: CASSYSTSQETQYF. The DNA for the CDR3 is TGTGCCAGCAGTTACTCCACGTCTCAAGAGACCCAGTACTTC.